Shown below are 8 T cell receptor beta chains from a single sample sequenced in a study of CD8 T cell repertoires and HIV-1 epitope variants. Assay: immunoSEQ multiplex PCR; the TCRdb copy retains only in-frame clones and omits some. The sample has about 5,000 clones, 65% to 80% seen once; the top ten hold less than 60%. The antigens of these receptors remain unknown. Input material: cultured CD8+ T cells derived from PBMCs. All receptors come from a male donor with HIV.

This sequence joins TRBV6-1 and TRBJ1-1, with D possibly matching TRBD1 (5 bases). This CDR3 comprises 13 residues. Germline V gives CDR1 MNHNS, CDR2 SASEGT. The V gene lost 6 bases and the J gene lost 4 bases, with 12 bases spanning the gap. The CDR3 DNA reads TGTGCCAGCAGGTCGGGGGGAGTCACTGAAGCTTTCTTT. Amino acid sequence: CASRSGGVTEAFF.

The J gene is TRBJ2-5, the V gene TRBV19; D possibly corresponds to TRBD1 (5 bases). CDR1 LNHDA and CDR2 SQIVND come from the germline V gene (reference sequence). V shed 1 base and J shed 4 bases, with 7 bases lying between them. The CDR3 is 13 residues long. The CDR3, as DNA: TGTGCCAGTAGTATAGTAGGGGTAGAGACCCAGTACTTC. It translates to CASSIVGVETQYF.

The chain joins TRBV2 to TRBJ2-7; 7 nucleotides agree with TRBD1. Trimming at V came to 3 bases and at J to 2 bases, leaving 4 bases not matched to a gene. Per germline, CDR1 SNHLY and CDR2 FYNNEI. CDR3 length: 14 amino acids. The CDR3: CASSELQGAYEQYF. CDR3 bases: TGTGCCAGCAGTGAGTTGCAGGGGGCCTACGAGCAGTACTTC.

The chain joins TRBV28 to TRBJ2-1, with 7 bases aligning to TRBD2. The trim removed 3 bases at V and 6 bases at J, leaving 5 bases unmatched. Germline V gene data show CDR1 as MDHEN and CDR2 as SYDVKM. CDR3 length: 14 amino acids. CDR3 bases: TGTGCCAGCAGTTTGGGCGGGAGTGGCAATGAGCAGTTCTTC. It encodes CASSLGGSGNEQFF.

The V call is TRBV19, the J call TRBJ1-5; D is possibly TRBD1 (5 bases). Germline CDR1 reads LNHDA; CDR2 reads SQIVND (reference sequence). V lost 6 bases, J lost 5 bases, and 17 bases lay in between. This CDR3 has 15 residues. The CDR3 sequence is CASSPIREMDQPQHF. CDR3 in DNA: TGTGCCAGTAGCCCGATCAGGGAGATGGATCAGCCCCAGCATTTT.

The V call is TRBV5-4, the J call TRBJ2-2, with D hard to call. The CDR3 totals 14 residues. The V end was cut by 0 bases, the J end by 6 bases, with 9 bases between. The germline V gene has CDR1 SGHNT and CDR2 YYREEE (reference sequence). The DNA of the CDR3 is TGTGCCAGCAGCTTGGCCGAGACTCCCGGGGAGCTGTTTTTT. Translation: CASSLAETPGELFF.

This rearrangement joins TRBV28 to TRBJ2-1; no clear D gene. The CDR3 totals 15 residues. The germline CDR1 and CDR2 sequences are MDHEN and SYDVKM. Trimming shortened V by 5 bases and J by 1 base, and 12 bases separated the two germline ends. CDR3 region: CASSTGQVSYNEQFF. CDR3 bases: TGTGCCAGCAGTACCGGCCAGGTGTCCTACAATGAGCAGTTCTTC.

This chain joins TRBV15 and TRBJ2-2; a weak D match, TRBD1 (5 bases). CDR1 and CDR2 (germline): LNHNV, YYDKDF (reference sequence). V lost 3 bases and J lost 4, with 6 bases in between. The CDR3 has 13 amino acids. CDR3 residues: CATSRDTTGELFF. The CDR3 DNA reads TGTGCCACCAGCAGGGACACCACCGGGGAGCTGTTTTTT.